The 10 T cell receptor beta chains reported below all come from one sample, sequenced in a study of T cell responses to AZD1222 COVID-19 vaccine. TCRdb's copy holds only in-frame clones and misses some; the assay was immunoSEQ multiplex PCR. Among about 150,000 clones listed, 90% were seen once. Source: peripheral blood, taken 28 days after the second AZD1222 dose. These receptors all come from an adult who received the AZD1222 COVID-19 vaccine.

V usage is TRBV10-1 and J usage is TRBJ2-5, with TRBD1 matching 7 bases. CDR1 is WNHNN and CDR2 is SYGVQD in the germline V gene (reference sequence). CDR3 length: 18 residues. V trimming: 0 bases; J trimming: 0 bases; junction bases outside the gene matches: 10. DNA for the CDR3: TGCGCCAGCAGTGAGTCCCTGACAGGGCCACCGTACCAAGAGACCCAGTACTTC. As protein: CASSESLTGPPYQETQYF.

The chain is built from TRBV19 and TRBJ2-1; 8 bases map to TRBD2. CDR3 length: 14 amino acids. Germline-derived CDR1 and CDR2 are LNHDA and SQIVND (reference sequence). V gave up 5 bases and J gave up 8 bases; unmatched junction bases: 8. In nucleotides, the CDR3 is TGTGCCAGTAGTCTGGGACTAGGGGGGCATGAGCAGTTCTTC. Translating gives CASSLGLGGHEQFF.

The V gene is TRBV7-8, the J gene TRBJ1-1; D is undetermined. Germline CDR1 is SGHVS and CDR2 is FQNEAQ. This CDR3 contains 15 residues. Trimming removed 5 bases from V and 4 bases from J, with 17 bases in between. The CDR3 bases are TGTGCCAGCAGCCCAGACCTCGTACGGGGCACTGAAGCTTTCTTT. Translated, it gives CASSPDLVRGTEAFF.

The rearrangement uses TRBV18 and TRBJ1-2, with TRBD1 matching 8 bases. Germline V gene data show CDR1 as KGHSH and CDR2 as LQKENI. V shed 6 bases, J shed 8 bases, and the junction held 5 bases outside the gene matches. The CDR3 is made up of 12 amino acids. CDR3 protein: CASSPDRAGYTF. CDR3 bases: TGTGCCAGCTCCCCGGACAGGGCCGGCTACACCTTC.

The chain carries TRBV12-5 and TRBJ1-1; D might be TRBD1 (6 bases). Trimming took off 3 bases at V and 4 bases at J, with 9 bases between the two ends. The CDR3 consists of 13 residues. Germline assignment: CDR1 LGHNT and CDR2 FRNRAP. The CDR3 sequence is CASGFGGATEAFF. The CDR3 DNA reads TGTGCTAGTGGTTTTGGGGGGGCCACTGAAGCTTTCTTT.

This clone was found a few times. The chain links TRBV6-5 to TRBJ2-5; the match to TRBD1 covers 10 bases. CDR3 length: 15 amino acids. Per germline, CDR1 MNHEY and CDR2 SVGAGI. The V gene end was trimmed by 6 bases and the J gene end by 5 bases; junction bases not matched to a gene: 9. Written as DNA, the CDR3 is TGTGCCAGCAGCCGGGACAGGGGCTTTTGGGAGACCCAGTACTTC. Amino acids: CASSRDRGFWETQYF.

V is TRBV2 and J is TRBJ1-5, with TRBD1 identical over 7 bases. CDR1 is SNHLY and CDR2 is FYNNEI in the germline V gene. V shed 7 bases, J shed 0 bases, and the junction held 6 bases outside the gene matches. The CDR3 totals 15 residues. The CDR3 nucleotides read TGTGCCAGCACCAGGGACAGTTATAGCAATCAGCCCCAGCATTTT. Encoded protein: CASTRDSYSNQPQHF.

In the case of this clone: Other nucleotide sequences in the sample specify the same CDR3. The chain combines TRBV5-1 with TRBJ1-1, with 7 bases identical to TRBD1. CDR1 and CDR2 (germline): SGHRS, YFSETQ. CDR3 size: 15 residues. With 4 bases clipped from V and 0 bases from J, the junction kept 6 bases outside the gene matches. The CDR3 sequence is CASSLTQGMNTEAFF. CDR3 DNA sequence: TGCGCCAGCAGCCTCACACAGGGGATGAACACTGAAGCTTTCTTT. Combining the CDR3 with reference TRBV5-1 and TRBJ1-1 gives the whole variable domain KAGVTQTPRYLIKTRGQQVTLSCSPISGHRSVSWYQQTPGQGLQFLFEYFSETQRNKGNFPGRFSGRQFSNSRSEMNVSTLELGDSALYLCASSLTQGMNTEAFFGQGTRLTVV.

On this clone: This same CDR3 is encoded by further DNA sequences in the sample. This chain uses TRBV12-3 or TRBV12-4 with TRBJ2-5; D is possibly TRBD1 or TRBD2 (5 bases each). This CDR3 is built from 13 residues. Trimming cost V 6 bases and J 5 bases, with 13 bases left between them. The CDR3 reads CASSLGGTETQYF. In nucleotides, the CDR3 is TGTGCCAGCAGCCTTGGGGGTACGGAGACCCAGTACTTC.

The chain recombines TRBV13 with TRBJ1-1; D remains unclear. V lost 2 bases to trimming and J lost 4 bases, with 8 bases between them. CDR3 length: 13 amino acids. Germline CDR1 reads PRHDT; CDR2 reads FYEKMQ (reference sequence). This chain's CDR3 is CASSLWSSTEAFF. The CDR3 DNA follows: TGTGCCAGCAGCTTATGGTCGTCCACTGAAGCTTTCTTT.